This TCR beta chain was found in a study of blood T cell repertoires in COVID-19. The wider study: The United States, Italy and Spain supplied acute and convalescent COVID-19 samples. PBMCs, B-cell-depleted T cells, or T cells were the source of the cDNA or gDNA that made up the material.

Original data processing: Cell counts per sample came from amplifying reference gene primers. The method was immunoSEQ multiplex PCR; TCRdb's version includes in-frame clones alone and lacks a portion of them. V, J and clone size derive from that table, while D and trimming were established from the DNA sequence. Here the sample spans fewer than 130,000 clones, around 90% being singletons. Per the germline V gene, CDR1 is LNHDA and CDR2 is SQIVND (reference sequence). This CDR3 has 12 residues. With 6 bases removed from V and 7 bases from J, the gap between germline ends came to 12 bases. The chain couples TRBV19 to TRBJ1-1, with D perhaps TRBD1 (6 bases). The receptor was derived from a human donor in a cohort sampled during active COVID-19. What was sequenced was peripheral blood. CDR3 in DNA: TGTGCCAGTAGACCGGGACAAATTGAAGCTTTCTTT. It codes for CASRPGQIEAFF.